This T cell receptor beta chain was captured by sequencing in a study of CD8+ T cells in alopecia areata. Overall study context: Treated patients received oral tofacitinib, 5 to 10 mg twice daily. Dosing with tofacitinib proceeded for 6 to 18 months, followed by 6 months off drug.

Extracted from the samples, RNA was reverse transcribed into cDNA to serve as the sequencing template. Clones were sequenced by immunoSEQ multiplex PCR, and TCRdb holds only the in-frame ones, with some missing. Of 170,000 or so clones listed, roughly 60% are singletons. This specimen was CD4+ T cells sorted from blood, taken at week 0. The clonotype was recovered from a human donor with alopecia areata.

The CDR3: CASSPDGRGYTF. In nucleotides, the CDR3 is TGTGCCAGCAGCCCGGACGGGCGGGGCTACACCTTC. The chain recombines TRBV27 with TRBJ1-2; no firm D call. CDR1 is MNHEY and CDR2 is SMNVEV in the germline V gene (reference sequence). The V and J ends lost 6 bases and 8 bases respectively, with 13 bases between them. The CDR3 runs to 12 residues.